This T cell receptor beta chain was obtained from a study of cytomegalovirus exposure and HLA in healthy donors. V gave up 5 bases and J gave up 2 bases; unmatched junction bases: 2. Germline CDR1 is SGHNT and CDR2 is YENEEA. The CDR3 sequence is 14 residues long. The PCR contained 60 Vbeta and 13 Jbeta primers. Method: immunoSEQ multiplex PCR; TCRdb's copy keeps in-frame clones and lacks some. The table records 100,000 to 150,000 clones, roughly 82% of them present only once. Source material: PBMCs. The receptor comes from a male donor in good health and CMV-seropositive. The V and J genes are TRBV11-3 and TRBJ2-7; 11 positions agree with TRBD2. CDR3 loop: CASSHSGRAYEQYF. CDR3 sequence (DNA): TGTGCCAGCAGCCATAGCGGGAGGGCCTACGAGCAGTACTTC.